These 25 T cell receptor beta chains were sequenced from one sample in a study of vaccination effects on CD4 cells after COVID-19 (dated by TCRdb to the early 2020s). Their antigen targets remain unknown. In the ViraFEST assay, PBMC were stimulated with viral peptide pools, and antigen-specific CD4+ T cell clonotypes were then identified by expansion using TCR sequencing. After around 10 days of culture, CD4+ T cells were isolated with the EasySep CD4+ T cell isolation kit. Library preparation employed the immunoSEQ multiplex PCR assay. The table was pulled from immuneACCESS by TCRdb, which kept in-frame rearrangements only. Such tables lose some clones; where checked, under half of the loss comes from unresolved V genes, and the rest has no known cause. The sample profile shows about 54,000 clones; over 75% of them were found once. The ten largest account for roughly 2.3% of the sample. The source was CD4+ T cells from PBMCs cultured with HCoV-229E spike peptides, collected before COVID-19 vaccination. The sample's cell subset or site label, decoded: HCoV-229E spike overlapping peptide pool stimulation. These receptors originate from a human donor who received a COVID-19 vaccine.

This chain connects TRBV29-1 to TRBJ2-2; possibly TRBD1 for D (6 bases). CDR3 length: 14 amino acids. Germline CDR1 and CDR2: SQVTM and ANQGSEA. The V end lost 3 bases, the J end lost 3 bases, and 11 bases lay between the germline ends. CDR3 bases: TGCAGCGTTGATCAGGGGAGCGACACCGGGGAGCTGTTTTTT. It translates to CSVDQGSDTGELFF.

The chain recombines TRBV18 with TRBJ2-5; D uncertain. The CDR3 totals 15 residues. Germline CDR1 reads KGHSH; CDR2 reads LQKENI. With 3 bases removed from V and 0 bases from J, the gap between germline ends came to 11 bases. The CDR3 region has the DNA TGTGCCAGCTCACCTAATGTCGGCCACCAAGAGACCCAGTACTTC. It specifies CASSPNVGHQETQYF.

The chain combines TRBV24-1 with TRBJ2-3; no clear D. The germline V gene encodes CDR1 KGHDR and CDR2 SFDVKD. Trimming cost V 5 bases and J 1 base, with 9 bases left between them. The CDR3 sequence is 14 residues long. CDR3 bases: TGTGCCACCAGTGGGTCCGGTGGCACAGATACGCAGTATTTT. It specifies CATSGSGGTDTQYF.

This clone showed up just a few times. The chain has TRBV2 and TRBJ1-2; D perhaps matches TRBD1 (6 bases). Germline V gene data show CDR1 as SNHLY and CDR2 as FYNNEI. V was cut by 6 bases and J by 0 bases, with 8 bases left in between. The CDR3 has 13 residues. The CDR3 DNA is TGTGCCAGCAGCGACAGGCCTAACTATGGCTACACCTTC. Translation: CASSDRPNYGYTF.

The CDR3 sequence: CASLRRTGGYTF. CDR3 DNA sequence: TGTGCCAGCTTACGGCGGACAGGGGGCTACACCTTC. J is TRBJ1-2 and V is TRBV11-3, with TRBD1 identical over 8 bases. Germline loops: CDR1 SGHNT, CDR2 YENEEA. After removal of 8 bases from V and 8 bases from J, the junction contained 7 bases not matched to a gene. CDR3 length: 12 amino acids.

V usage is TRBV7-8 and J usage is TRBJ2-2; 11 bases fit TRBD2. CDR3 length: 18 amino acids. Germline CDR1 SGHVS, CDR2 FQNEAQ. The trim removed 5 bases at V and 7 bases at J, leaving 15 bases unmatched. The DNA of the CDR3 is TGTGCCAGCAGCGGCTCGGGCTTTAGCGGGGGGGTGCGCGGGGAGCTGTTTTTT. Its protein product is CASSGSGFSGGVRGELFF.

This clone was found a few times. This chain links TRBV4-1 with TRBJ1-3; D gene unclear. V shed 3 bases and J shed 0 bases, with 15 bases lying between them. Per germline, CDR1 MGHRA and CDR2 YSYEKL. This CDR3 has 17 residues. The CDR3 is CASSHPGQTYSGNTIYF. CDR3 sequence (DNA): TGCGCCAGCAGCCACCCCGGGCAGACCTACTCTGGAAACACCATATATTTT.

The rearrangement uses TRBV7-9 and TRBJ2-1; 7 positions match TRBD2. The CDR3 extends over 12 amino acids. After removal of 5 bases from V and 8 bases from J, the junction contained 3 bases not matched to a gene. Looked up from germline, CDR1 is SEHNR and CDR2 is FQNEAQ (reference sequence). CDR3 DNA sequence: TGTGCCAGCAGCCGAACTAGCGATGAGCAGTTCTTC. Translating it yields CASSRTSDEQFF.

V gene TRBV7-2 combines with J gene TRBJ1-4; a weak D match, TRBD1 (5 bases). Looked up from germline, CDR1 is SGHTA and CDR2 is FQGNSA. The CDR3 runs to 15 residues. Trimming removed 5 bases at V and 0 bases at J, with 10 bases between. The CDR3 sequence: CASSLLGATNEKLFF. The CDR3 DNA reads as TGTGCCAGCAGCCTTCTGGGGGCAACTAATGAAAAACTGTTTTTT.

This chain joins TRBV3-1 (or the pseudogene TRBV3-2) and TRBJ2-1, with D possibly being TRBD2 (7 bases). Germline CDR1 LGHDT, CDR2 YNNKEL (reference sequence). The CDR3 covers 14 residues. V shed 4 bases and J shed 13 bases, with 20 bases lying between them. CDR3 in amino acids: CASSLNHGGQDQFF. The CDR3, as DNA: TGTGCCAGCAGCCTCAACCACGGGGGGCAGGATCAGTTCTTC.

This clone was detected once. V and J are TRBV6-5 and TRBJ2-1, with 7 bases matching TRBD1. Germline loops: CDR1 MNHEY, CDR2 SVGAGI. The V and J ends lost 1 base and 4 bases, in that order; junction bases with no gene match: 4. The length of the CDR3 is 15 residues. DNA for the CDR3: TGTGCCAGCAGTTACTATAACAGGGGATACAATGAGCAGTTCTTC. This translates into CASSYYNRGYNEQFF.

The rearrangement links TRBV9 to TRBJ2-5; D remains unclear. Trimming took off 3 bases at V and 1 base at J, with 13 bases between the two ends. In germline, CDR1 is SGDLS, CDR2 YYNGEE. The CDR3 sequence is 15 residues long. The CDR3 DNA reads TGTGCCAGCAGCGCCCCGGGTTATTTCCAAGAGACCCAGTACTTC. Residues: CASSAPGYFQETQYF.

This clone has just a few counts. The J gene is TRBJ2-5, the V gene TRBV7-3; D possibly matches TRBD1 or TRBD2 (7 bases each). The CDR3 length is 14 residues. The V gene's germline CDR1 is SGHTA and CDR2 FQGTGA. The V and J ends lost 5 bases and 4 bases respectively, with 14 bases between them. The CDR3 coding sequence is TGTGCCAGCAGCCAAACCAGGGGGGGAGAGACCCAGTACTTC. It encodes CASSQTRGGETQYF. The full variable domain, its missing parts supplied by reference TRBV7-3 and TRBJ2-5, is GAGVSQTPSNKVTEKGKYVELRCDPISGHTALYWYRQSLGQGPEFLIYFQGTGAADDSGLPNDRFFAVRPEGSVSTLKIQRTERGDSAVYLCASSQTRGGETQYFGPGTRLLVL.

This clone appeared a single time. The chain combines TRBV5-1 with TRBJ2-3; perhaps TRBD2 as D (5 bases). The V end was cut by 4 bases, the J end by 1 base, with 7 bases between. This CDR3 region has 13 residues. The germline CDR1 and CDR2 sequences are SGHRS and YFSETQ. The CDR3 DNA is TGCGCCAGCAGCCTGGAGGGCACAGATACGCAGTATTTT. Residues: CASSLEGTDTQYF.

The V and J genes are TRBV18 and TRBJ1-5; the match to TRBD1 covers 9 bases. The germline CDR1 and CDR2 sequences are KGHSH and LQKENI. After removal of 4 bases from V and 6 bases from J, the junction contained 7 bases not matched to a gene. CDR3 length equals 15 residues. In DNA form, the CDR3 reads TGTGCCAGCTCACGAGGACAGGGGAACGGTCAGCCCCAGCATTTT. Its protein is CASSRGQGNGQPQHF.

This sequence joins TRBV24-1 and TRBJ1-5; D might be TRBD1 (6 bases). CDR3 length: 15 amino acids. Trimming stripped 7 bases from V and 1 base from J, with 13 bases between. The germline gives CDR1 KGHDR, CDR2 SFDVKD. CDR3 sequence (DNA): TGTGCCACCAGCCACAGGGACCTGAGCAATCAGCCCCAGCATTTT. This codes for CATSHRDLSNQPQHF.

This sequence joins TRBV6-4 and TRBJ2-7; TRBD1 matches at 7 bases. Trimming took 0 bases from V and 0 from J; bases not matched to a gene: 8. Germline loops: CDR1 MRHNA, CDR2 SNTAGT. This CDR3 comprises 17 residues. This CDR3 reads CASSDSRVNRGSYEQYV. The DNA for the CDR3 is TGTGCCAGCAGTGACTCGAGGGTCAACAGGGGCTCCTACGAGCAGTACGTC.

V is TRBV19 and J is TRBJ1-2, with no clear D. This CDR3 contains 14 residues. CDR1 and CDR2 (germline): LNHDA, SQIVND (reference sequence). The V and J ends lost 2 bases and 3 bases respectively, with 10 bases between them. CDR3 nucleotides: TGTGCCAGTAGTATACAGGTCCAATACTATGGCTACACCTTC. As protein: CASSIQVQYYGYTF. The full variable domain, with the rest looked up from reference TRBV19 and TRBJ1-2, is DGGITQSPKYLFRKEGQNVTLSCEQNLNHDAMYWYRQDPGQGLRLIYYSQIVNDFQKGDIAEGYSVSREKKESFPLTVTSAQKNPTAFYLCASSIQVQYYGYTFGSGTRLTVV.

The chain employs TRBV4-3 and TRBJ1-3; 9 nucleotides align to TRBD1. Germline V gene lookup returns CDR1 LGHNA and CDR2 YSLEER. V was clipped by 4 bases and J by 7 bases; unmatched bases: 8. This CDR3 is 15 amino acids long. The CDR3 DNA reads TGCGCCAGCAGCCCAACCGGGACAGGGAAGAACACCATATATTTT. It yields the protein CASSPTGTGKNTIYF.

The chain is built from TRBV7-2 and TRBJ2-5; 10 bases align to TRBD1. CDR1 is SGHTA, CDR2 FQGNSA, per germline. Losses at the gene ends were 5 bases for V and 5 bases for J; bases not matched to a gene: 8. This CDR3 is 15 amino acids long. CDR3 in amino acids: CASSTGQGIWETQYF. The CDR3 nucleotides read TGTGCCAGCAGCACGGGACAGGGGATTTGGGAGACCCAGTACTTC. Together with reference TRBV7-2 and TRBJ2-5, the CDR3 gives the full variable domain: GAGVSQSPSNKVTEKGKDVELRCDPISGHTALYWYRQSLGQGLEFLIYFQGNSAPDKSGLPSDRFSAERTGGSVSTLTIQRTQQEDSAVYLCASSTGQGIWETQYFGPGTRLLVL.

The chain uses TRBV6-5 and TRBJ1-5; no clear D gene. Per germline, CDR1 MNHEY and CDR2 SVGAGI. The CDR3 runs to 14 residues. V shed 0 bases and J shed 0 bases, with 3 bases lying between them. The CDR3 protein is CASSYSSSNQPQHF. In DNA, the CDR3 is TGTGCCAGCAGTTACTCGAGTAGCAATCAGCCCCAGCATTTT.

The chain uses TRBV6-5 and TRBJ2-7, with a possible D match to TRBD2 (5 bases). The V gene's germline CDR1 is MNHEY and CDR2 SVGAGI. CDR3 length equals 13 residues. The CDR3 DNA reads TGTGCCAGCAGTGACTCTGCGGGTGGAGAGCAGTACGTC. Translated: CASSDSAGGEQYV.

In DNA form, the CDR3 reads TGTGCCAGCAGTTTTGACAGGGTCAGTTTAGGCGAGACCCAGTACTTC. As protein: CASSFDRVSLGETQYF. The chain employs TRBV6-5 and TRBJ2-5, with 7 nucleotides matching TRBD1. The V gene end was trimmed by 4 bases and the J gene end by 5 bases; junction bases not matched to a gene: 13. Looked up from germline, CDR1 is MNHEY and CDR2 is SVGAGI. The CDR3 loop spans 16 amino acids.

V usage is TRBV5-6 and J usage is TRBJ2-5; D is undetermined. The V gene lost 0 bases and the J gene lost 7 bases, with 4 bases spanning the gap. Germline lookup yields CDR1 SGHDT and CDR2 YYEEEE. The CDR3 is made up of 11 amino acids. CDR3 protein: CASSLAGTQYF. The DNA of the CDR3 is TGTGCCAGCAGCTTGGCGGGGACCCAGTACTTC.

This clone was detected once. The chain is built from TRBV18 and TRBJ2-7; 8 nucleotides align to TRBD1. Germline loops: CDR1 KGHSH, CDR2 LQKENI. CDR3 length: 18 residues. V gave up 1 base and J gave up 4 bases; unmatched junction bases: 15. CDR3 coding DNA: TGTGCCAGCTCACCACTACCGCACCGGACAGGGACACAATACGAGCAGTACGTC. It encodes CASSPLPHRTGTQYEQYV.